The T cell receptor beta chain under discussion was sequenced for a study of cytomegalovirus exposure and HLA in healthy donors. The CDR3 is 14 residues long. Germline CDR1 reads LNHDA; CDR2 reads SQIVND (reference sequence). Trimming stripped 4 bases from V and 1 base from J, with 11 bases between. The PCR made use of 60 Vbeta and 13 Jbeta primers. TCRdb's copy holds only in-frame clones and misses some; the assay was immunoSEQ multiplex PCR. This table has 50,000 or so clones, more than 60% appearing once. General observations from the study: Later analysis indicated greater clonal expansion among HLA-associated TCR beta chains than among equally common other chains.

A remark on this clone: Its antigen is not known.

Though probably carrying unrecorded immune exposures, donors were nominally healthy at sampling. The sequence came from a woman in her forties in good health and CMV-seropositive. The chain has TRBV19 and TRBJ2-7; D uncertain. Sequencing was done on a sample of PBMCs. CDR3 DNA: TGTGCCAGTAGTAAATCCGACGGGTCCTACGAGCAGTACTTC. Residues: CASSKSDGSYEQYF.